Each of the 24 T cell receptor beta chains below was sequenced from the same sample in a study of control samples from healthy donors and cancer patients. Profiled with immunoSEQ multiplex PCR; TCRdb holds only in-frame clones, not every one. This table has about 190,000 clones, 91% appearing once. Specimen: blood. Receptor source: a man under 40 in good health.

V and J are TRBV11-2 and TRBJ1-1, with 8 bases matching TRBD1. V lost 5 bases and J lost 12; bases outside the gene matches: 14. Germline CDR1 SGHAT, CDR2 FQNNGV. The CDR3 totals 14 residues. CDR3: CASSATIGDRSTFF. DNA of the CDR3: TGTGCCAGCAGCGCTACTATTGGGGACAGGTCGACTTTCTTT. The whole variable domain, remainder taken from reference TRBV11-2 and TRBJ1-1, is EAGVAQSPRYKIIEKRQSVAFWCNPISGHATLYWYQQILGQGPKLLIQFQNNGVVDDSQLPKDRFSAERLKGVDSTLKIQPAKLEDSAVYLCASSATIGDRSTFFGQGTRLTVV.

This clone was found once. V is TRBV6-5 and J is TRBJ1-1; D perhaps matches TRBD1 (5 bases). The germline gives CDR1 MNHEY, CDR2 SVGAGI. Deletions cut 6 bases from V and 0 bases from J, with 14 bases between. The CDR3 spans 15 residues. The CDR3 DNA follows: TGTGCCAGCAGAGACTCGACAGCGATGAACACTGAAGCTTTCTTT. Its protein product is CASRDSTAMNTEAFF.

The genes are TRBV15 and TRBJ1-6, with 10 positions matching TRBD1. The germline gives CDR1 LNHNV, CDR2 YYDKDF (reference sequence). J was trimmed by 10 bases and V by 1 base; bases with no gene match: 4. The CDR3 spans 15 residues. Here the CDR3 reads CATSRGGQGSSPLHF. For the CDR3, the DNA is TGTGCCACCAGCAGAGGGGGACAGGGGTCGTCACCCCTCCACTTT. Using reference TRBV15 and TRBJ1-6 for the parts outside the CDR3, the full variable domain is DAMVIQNPRYQVTQFGKPVTLSCSQTLNHNVMYWYQQKSSQAPKLLFHYYDKDFNNEADTPDNFQSRRPNTSFCFLDIRSPGLGDTAMYLCATSRGGQGSSPLHFGNGTRLTVT.

The CDR3 bases are TGTGCCAGCAGCCAAGAGAAAGGGAGGGAACTGTTTTTT. This sequence encodes CASSQEKGRELFF. The V call is TRBV9, the J call TRBJ1-4; no definite D call. The V end lost 4 bases, the J end lost 12 bases, and 16 bases lay between the germline ends. The CDR3 is 13 residues long. CDR1 is SGDLS, CDR2 YYNGEE, per germline.

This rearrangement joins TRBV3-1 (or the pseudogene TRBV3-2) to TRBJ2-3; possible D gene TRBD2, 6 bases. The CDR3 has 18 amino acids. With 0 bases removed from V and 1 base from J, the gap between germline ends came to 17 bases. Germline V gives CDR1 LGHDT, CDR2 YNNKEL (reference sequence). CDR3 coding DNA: TGTGCCAGCAGCCAAGACCTGGAATTAGCGGCACGCACAGATACGCAGTATTTT. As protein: CASSQDLELAARTDTQYF.

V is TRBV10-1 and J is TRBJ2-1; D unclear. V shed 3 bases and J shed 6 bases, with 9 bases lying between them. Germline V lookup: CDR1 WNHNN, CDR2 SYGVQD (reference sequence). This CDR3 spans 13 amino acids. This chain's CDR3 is CASSEHAGNEQFF. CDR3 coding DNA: TGCGCCAGCAGTGAACACGCCGGCAATGAGCAGTTCTTC.

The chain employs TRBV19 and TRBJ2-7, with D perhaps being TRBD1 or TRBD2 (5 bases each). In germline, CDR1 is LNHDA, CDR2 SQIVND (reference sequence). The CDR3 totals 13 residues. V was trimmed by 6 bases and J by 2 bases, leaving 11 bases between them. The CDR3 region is CASRAAGPYEQYF. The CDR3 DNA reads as TGTGCCAGTAGAGCGGCAGGGCCCTACGAGCAGTACTTC.

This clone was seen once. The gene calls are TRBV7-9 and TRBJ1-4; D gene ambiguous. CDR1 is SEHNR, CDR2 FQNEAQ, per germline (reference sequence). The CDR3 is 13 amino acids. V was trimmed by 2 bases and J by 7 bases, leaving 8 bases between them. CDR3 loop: CASSLRDSEKLFF. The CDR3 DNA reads TGTGCCAGCAGCTTACGGGATTCTGAAAAACTGTTTTTT.

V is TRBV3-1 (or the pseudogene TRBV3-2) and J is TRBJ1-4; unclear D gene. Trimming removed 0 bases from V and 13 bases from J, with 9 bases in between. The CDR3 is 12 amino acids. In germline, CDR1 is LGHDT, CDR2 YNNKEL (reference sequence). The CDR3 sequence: CASSQDGKRLFF. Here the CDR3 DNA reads TGTGCCAGCAGCCAAGACGGGAAACGACTGTTTTTT.

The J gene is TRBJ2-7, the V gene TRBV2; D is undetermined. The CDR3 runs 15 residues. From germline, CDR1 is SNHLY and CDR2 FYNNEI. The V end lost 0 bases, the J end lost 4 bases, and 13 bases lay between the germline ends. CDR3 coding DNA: TGTGCCAGCAGTGAAGCAGCCGACATTAGTTACGAGCAGTACTTC. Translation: CASSEAADISYEQYF. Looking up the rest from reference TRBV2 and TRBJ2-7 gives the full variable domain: EPEVTQTPSHQVTQMGQEVILRCVPISNHLYFYWYRQILGQKVEFLVSFYNNEISEKSEIFDDQFSVERPDGSNFTLKIRSTKLEDSAMYFCASSEAADISYEQYFGPGTRLTVT.

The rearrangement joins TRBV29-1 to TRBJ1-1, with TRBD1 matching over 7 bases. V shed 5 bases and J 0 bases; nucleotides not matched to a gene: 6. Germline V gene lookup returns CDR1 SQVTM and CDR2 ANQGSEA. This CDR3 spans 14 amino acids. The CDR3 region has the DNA TGCAGCGTTACTGGACAGGCCTTGAACACTGAAGCTTTCTTT. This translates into CSVTGQALNTEAFF.

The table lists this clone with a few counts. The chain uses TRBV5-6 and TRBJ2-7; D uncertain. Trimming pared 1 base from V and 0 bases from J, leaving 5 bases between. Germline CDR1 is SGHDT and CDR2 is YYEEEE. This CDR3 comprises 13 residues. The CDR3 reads CASSLYSSYEQYF. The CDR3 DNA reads TGTGCCAGCAGCTTGTACAGCTCCTACGAGCAGTACTTC.

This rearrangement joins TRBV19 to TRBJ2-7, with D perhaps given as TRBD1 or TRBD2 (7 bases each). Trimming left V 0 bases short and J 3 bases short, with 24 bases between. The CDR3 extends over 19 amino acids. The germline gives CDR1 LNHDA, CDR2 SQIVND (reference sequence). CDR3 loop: CASSIDLAGDREGHYEQYF. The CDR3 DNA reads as TGTGCCAGTAGTATAGATCTGGCAGGAGACAGGGAGGGACACTACGAGCAGTACTTC.

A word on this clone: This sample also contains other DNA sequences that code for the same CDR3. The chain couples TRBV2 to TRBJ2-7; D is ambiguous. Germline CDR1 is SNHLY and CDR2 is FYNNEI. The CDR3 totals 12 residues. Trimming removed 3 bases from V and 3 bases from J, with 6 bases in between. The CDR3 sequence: CASSEAGYEQYF. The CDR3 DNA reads TGTGCCAGCAGTGAGGCAGGCTACGAGCAGTACTTC. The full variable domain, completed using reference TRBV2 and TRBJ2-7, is EPEVTQTPSHQVTQMGQEVILRCVPISNHLYFYWYRQILGQKVEFLVSFYNNEISEKSEIFDDQFSVERPDGSNFTLKIRSTKLEDSAMYFCASSEAGYEQYFGPGTRLTVT.

The DNA of the CDR3 is TGTGCCAGTAGTATGGGGACAGGAAGCTACGAGCAGTACTTC. It codes for CASSMGTGSYEQYF. The chain recombines TRBV19 with TRBJ2-7; 8 bases match TRBD1. Germline V lookup: CDR1 LNHDA, CDR2 SQIVND (reference sequence). CDR3 length: 14 residues. With V trimmed by 3 bases and J by 3 bases, 4 bases remained unmatched.

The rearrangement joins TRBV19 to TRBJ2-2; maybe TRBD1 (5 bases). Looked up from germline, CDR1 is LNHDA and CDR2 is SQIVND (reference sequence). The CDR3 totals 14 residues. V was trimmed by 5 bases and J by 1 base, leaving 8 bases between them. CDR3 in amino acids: CASSEQVNTGELFF. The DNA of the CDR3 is TGTGCCAGTAGTGAACAGGTGAACACCGGGGAGCTGTTTTTT.

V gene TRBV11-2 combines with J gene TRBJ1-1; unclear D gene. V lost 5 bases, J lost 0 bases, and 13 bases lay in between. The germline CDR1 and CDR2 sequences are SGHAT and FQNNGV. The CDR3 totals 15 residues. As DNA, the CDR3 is TGTGCCAGCAGCCCGGAGGCCCAAGTGAACACTGAAGCTTTCTTT. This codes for CASSPEAQVNTEAFF.

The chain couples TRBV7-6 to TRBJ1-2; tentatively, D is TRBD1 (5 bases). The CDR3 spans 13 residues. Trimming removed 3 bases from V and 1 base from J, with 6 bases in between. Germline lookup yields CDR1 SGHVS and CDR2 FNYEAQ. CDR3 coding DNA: TGTGCCAGCAGCTTCGACAGTAACTATGGCTACACCTTC. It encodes CASSFDSNYGYTF.

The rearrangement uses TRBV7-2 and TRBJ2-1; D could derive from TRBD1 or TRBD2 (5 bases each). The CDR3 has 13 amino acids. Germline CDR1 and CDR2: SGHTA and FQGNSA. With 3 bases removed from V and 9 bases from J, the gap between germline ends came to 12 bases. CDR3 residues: CASSFDGAGEQFF. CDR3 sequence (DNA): TGTGCCAGCAGCTTTGACGGGGCGGGTGAGCAGTTCTTC. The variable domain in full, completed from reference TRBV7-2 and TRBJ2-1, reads GAGVSQSPSNKVTEKGKDVELRCDPISGHTALYWYRQSLGQGLEFLIYFQGNSAPDKSGLPSDRFSAERTGGSVSTLTIQRTQQEDSAVYLCASSFDGAGEQFFGPGTRLTVL.

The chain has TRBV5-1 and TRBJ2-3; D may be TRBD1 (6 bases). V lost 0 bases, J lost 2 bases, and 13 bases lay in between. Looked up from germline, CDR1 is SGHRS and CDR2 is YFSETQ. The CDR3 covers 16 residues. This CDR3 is CASSLDPGETTDTQYF. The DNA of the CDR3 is TGCGCCAGCAGCTTGGATCCAGGGGAGACCACAGATACGCAGTATTTT. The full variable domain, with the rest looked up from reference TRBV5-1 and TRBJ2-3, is KAGVTQTPRYLIKTRGQQVTLSCSPISGHRSVSWYQQTPGQGLQFLFEYFSETQRNKGNFPGRFSGRQFSNSRSEMNVSTLELGDSALYLCASSLDPGETTDTQYFGPGTRLTVL.

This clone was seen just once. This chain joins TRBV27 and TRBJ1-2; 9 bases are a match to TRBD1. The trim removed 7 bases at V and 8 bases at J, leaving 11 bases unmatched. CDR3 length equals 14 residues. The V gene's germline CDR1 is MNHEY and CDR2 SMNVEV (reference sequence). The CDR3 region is CASTPTGTGNGYTF. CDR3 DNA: TGTGCCAGCACTCCCACCGGGACAGGGAACGGCTACACCTTC.

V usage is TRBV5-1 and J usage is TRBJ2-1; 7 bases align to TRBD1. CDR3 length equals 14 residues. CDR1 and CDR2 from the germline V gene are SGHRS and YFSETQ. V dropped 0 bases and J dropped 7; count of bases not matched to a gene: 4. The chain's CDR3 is CASSLATGKNEQFF. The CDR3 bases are TGCGCCAGCAGCTTGGCGACAGGGAAGAATGAGCAGTTCTTC.

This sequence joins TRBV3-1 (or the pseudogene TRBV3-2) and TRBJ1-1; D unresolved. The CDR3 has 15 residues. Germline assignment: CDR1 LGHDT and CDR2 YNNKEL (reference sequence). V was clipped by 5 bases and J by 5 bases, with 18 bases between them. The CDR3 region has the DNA TGTGCCAGCAGCTCCAGACACTCCGGTGGGACTGAAGCTTTCTTT. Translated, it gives CASSSRHSGGTEAFF.

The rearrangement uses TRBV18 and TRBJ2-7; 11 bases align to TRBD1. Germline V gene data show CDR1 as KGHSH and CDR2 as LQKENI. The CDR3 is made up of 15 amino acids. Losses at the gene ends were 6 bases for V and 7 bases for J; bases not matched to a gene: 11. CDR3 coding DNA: TGTGCCAGCTCCCCGTGGACAGGGGGCGCGGGGGAGCAGTACTTC. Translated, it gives CASSPWTGGAGEQYF.